This note documents a single TCR beta chain sequence. This clone's antigen is unknown. Base quality data are lacking; no much larger clone is found one base away. This sample was included in a study of neoadjuvant nivolumab and ipilimumab in lung cancer (dated by TCRdb to 2018 to 2020). Notes on the research overall: Nivolumab was given at 3 mg/kg intravenously on days 1, 15 and 29, and the combination arm added ipilimumab 1 mg/kg on day 1 only. Matched pretherapy and resected tumor pairs were analyzed for seven patients: four treated with nivolumab and three with nivolumab plus ipilimumab. Of the roughly 45 patients with operable NSCLC treated in the trial, approximately 23 were randomized to nivolumab monotherapy and 21 to nivolumab plus ipilimumab. The major pathologic response (MPR) rate in the intention-to-treat population in each study arm was designated as the primary trial endpoint. TCR repertoires were compared between pretherapy (baseline) peripheral blood and tumors resected at surgery after neoadjuvant immune checkpoint blockade.

The intended sense of this specimen's time point label: at surgical resection after neoadjuvant nivolumab +/- ipilimumab. The samples were obtained from NEOSTAR, a phase 2 randomized trial that tested neoadjuvant nivolumab or nivolumab plus ipilimumab, followed by surgery, in operable NSCLC. Results and caveats for the whole study, not just this receptor: Tumor T-cell richness and clonality rose from pretherapy to surgery in three of three dual-therapy tumors but in only two of four nivolumab-treated tumors. A small number of samples was subjected to TCR sequencing. Greater TCR richness and clonality were observed in resected tumors than in tumor-adjacent uninvolved lung, and increases were observed in more dual-therapy-treated tumors. No significant correlation was found between TCR clonality and pathologic tumor regression, and only one major-pathologic-response sample was available for the clonality analysis. Richness in tumors resected after neoadjuvant therapy showed a positive correlation with pretherapy blood TCR richness (Spearman R ≈ 0.79).

The library was made by the immunoSEQ multiplex PCR assay. The published analysis was carried out like this. Repertoires were summarized in terms of richness and clonality, and significantly expanded and contracted clones between pre- and post-therapy samples were identified. TCRdb's version of the immuneACCESS table is confined to in-frame rearrangements and falls short of the full clone set. An unresolved V gene accounts for under half of the shortfall where checked; the remainder is of unknown origin. That table supplies the V and J calls and clone size; D and trimming were determined from the DNA. The sample table shows approximately 9,600 clones, and roughly 80% are seen once. Of the sample, 3% to 3.5% is held by the ten largest clones. The specimen was tumor tissue, collected after neoadjuvant nivolumab, alone or with ipilimumab, at or shortly before surgery. The receptor was derived from an adult with non-small cell lung cancer.

The CDR3 protein is CASGQDPNEKLFF. The base sequence is TGCGCCAGCGGACAGGACCCGAATGAAAAACTGTTTTTT. The chain uses TRBV4-1 and TRBJ1-4; 7 of the junction bases match TRBD1. Based on the germline V gene, the CDR1 and CDR2 sequences are MGHRA and YSYEKL. The CDR3 holds 13 amino acids from the cysteine to the phenylalanine. Only CDR3 DNA is held: 39 bases, read in frame from base 1. V lost 8 bases and J lost 5 bases, and the count of bases not matched to a germline gene is 5.